The 26 T cell receptor beta chains listed next were all sequenced from one sample in a study of blood T cell repertoires in COVID-19. Libraries were prepared by immunoSEQ multiplex PCR; TCRdb keeps only in-frame clonotypes and omits some of them. The table lists about 71,000 clones, approximately 83% of them singletons. Sample: peripheral blood. The receptors originated from a man in his thirties or forties with COVID-19, enrolled during active disease.

This chain joins TRBV11-2 and TRBJ2-5, with 11 bases matching TRBD1. V lost 6 bases to trimming and J lost 5 bases; unmatched junction nucleotides: 5. From germline, CDR1 is SGHAT and CDR2 FQNNGV. The CDR3 has 14 residues. For the CDR3, the DNA is TGTGCCAGCAGTTTGGACAGGGGGCCGGAGACCCAGTACTTC. Its translation is CASSLDRGPETQYF.

The V and J genes are TRBV7-8 and TRBJ1-3, with D tentatively TRBD1 (5 bases). V lost 4 bases and J 0 bases, leaving 22 bases between the germline ends. Germline V gene lookup returns CDR1 SGHVS and CDR2 FQNEAQ. This CDR3 spans 19 amino acids. Here the CDR3 DNA reads TGTGCCAGCAGCTCGGTACCCTTGGACATCCGATACTCTGGAAACACCATATATTTT. It translates to CASSSVPLDIRYSGNTIYF.

The chain recombines TRBV7-2 with TRBJ2-1, with 10 bases that match TRBD2. Germline values: CDR1 SGHTA, CDR2 FQGNSA. This CDR3 comprises 19 residues. V was clipped by 5 bases and J by 2 bases; unmatched bases: 15. CDR3 nucleotide sequence: TGTGCCAGCAGCACCCGAACCAGTCCGGGACTAGCGACCTACAATGAGCAGTTCTTC. This gives the protein CASSTRTSPGLATYNEQFF.

The V and J genes are TRBV27 and TRBJ2-3, with 11 bases matching TRBD2. The CDR3 length is 16 residues. The J segment lost 2 bases and the V segment lost 5 bases, leaving 6 bases of the junction unmatched. CDR1 and CDR2 (germline): MNHEY, SMNVEV (reference sequence). The CDR3 here is CASSPQGLAATDTQYF. DNA for the CDR3: TGTGCCAGCAGTCCCCAGGGACTAGCGGCCACAGATACGCAGTATTTT.

This chain connects TRBV5-6 to TRBJ1-2; D possibly corresponds to TRBD1 (5 bases). Germline lookup yields CDR1 SGHDT and CDR2 YYEEEE. The V and J ends lost 0 bases and 8 bases respectively, with 11 bases between them. This CDR3 has 13 residues. The CDR3 loop reads CASSLGQGGGYTF. The CDR3 bases are TGTGCCAGCAGCTTGGGCCAGGGTGGCGGCTACACCTTC.

This clone was observed once. The chain uses TRBV6-5 and TRBJ1-1, with a possible D match to TRBD1 (5 bases). The ends were cut back, 4 bases at V and 2 bases at J, with 14 bases in the middle. CDR3 length: 15 residues. Germline values: CDR1 MNHEY, CDR2 SVGAGI. The CDR3 region has the DNA TGTGCCAGCAGTTTCTTCGACAGTATTAACACTGAAGCTTTCTTT. Amino acids: CASSFFDSINTEAFF.

This clone appeared a few times. CDR3 sequence reads: CASSPTGGGNQPQHF. DNA of the CDR3: TGTGCCAGCAGCCCCACAGGGGGCGGCAATCAGCCCCAGCATTTT. The chain has TRBV3-1 (or the pseudogene TRBV3-2) and TRBJ1-5; the match to TRBD1 covers 9 bases. Per germline, CDR1 LGHDT and CDR2 YNNKEL (reference sequence). The V and J ends lost 4 bases and 2 bases, in that order; junction bases with no gene match: 3. The CDR3 covers 15 residues.

This clone has just one count. The chain links TRBV12-3 or TRBV12-4 to TRBJ2-1, with D maybe TRBD1 (5 bases). The V gene lost 3 bases and the J gene lost 6 bases, with 6 bases spanning the gap. The CDR3 has 12 amino acids. CDR3 coding DNA: TGTGCCAGCAGTTTTACAGGCAATGAGCAGTTCTTC. It specifies CASSFTGNEQFF.

This clone has only one observation. This sequence joins TRBV29-1 and TRBJ1-2; D is uncertain. Germline assignment: CDR1 SQVTM and CDR2 ANQGSEA. The CDR3 contains 12 residues. V lost 4 bases and J 2 bases, leaving 8 bases between the germline ends. The CDR3 DNA is TGCAGCGTTGCAGGAGGGAACTATGGCTACACCTTC. Its protein is CSVAGGNYGYTF.

This clone was observed once. The V and J genes are TRBV19 and TRBJ1-6, with D hard to call. The CDR3 has 15 amino acids. Germline values: CDR1 LNHDA, CDR2 SQIVND (reference sequence). V gave up 2 bases and J gave up 0 bases, with 5 bases separating them. As DNA, the CDR3 is TGTGCCAGTAGTATACTCAGCTCCTATAATTCACCCCTCCACTTT. Translation gives CASSILSSYNSPLHF.

The J gene is TRBJ1-1, the V gene TRBV21-1. TRBV21-1 is annotated as a pseudogene. There are 15 residues in the CDR3. The CDR3 sequence: CASSKVGRRGTEAFF. The CDR3, as DNA: TGTGCCAGCAGCAAAGTGGGGAGGCGGGGGACTGAAGCTTTCTTT.

The chain recombines TRBV3-1 (or the pseudogene TRBV3-2) with TRBJ1-3; a weak D match, TRBD1 (5 bases). Trimming stripped 3 bases from V and 3 bases from J, with 6 bases between. Per the germline V gene, CDR1 is LGHDT and CDR2 is YNNKEL (reference sequence). The CDR3 has 13 residues. CDR3 nucleotides: TGTGCCAGCAGCCAGGGGGGTGGAAACACCATATATTTT. This gives the protein CASSQGGGNTIYF.

The rearrangement uses TRBV28 and TRBJ2-4, with 7 bases matching TRBD2. Unmatched junction bases numbered 1, after V lost 4 bases and J lost 1 base. Germline V gene lookup returns CDR1 MDHEN and CDR2 SYDVKM. This CDR3 spans 14 amino acids. In DNA, the CDR3 is TGTGCCAGCAGTTGGGAGGGGGCCAAAAACATTCAGTACTTC. As protein: CASSWEGAKNIQYF.

This clone was observed a single time. V is TRBV7-6 and J is TRBJ1-5, with 8 bases lining up with TRBD1. From germline, CDR1 is SGHVS and CDR2 FNYEAQ. The ends lost 5 bases at V and 6 bases at J; junction bases unmatched: 3. The CDR3 has 13 amino acids. CDR3 nucleotide sequence: TGTGCCAGCAGCGACACAGGGGGTCAGCCCCAGCATTTT. Protein sequence: CASSDTGGQPQHF.

The chain joins TRBV9 to TRBJ1-5, with TRBD1 as a possible D gene (5 bases). Trimming took off 3 bases at V and 1 base at J, with 11 bases between the two ends. The CDR3 length is 15 residues. Germline assignment: CDR1 SGDLS and CDR2 YYNGEE. In DNA, the CDR3 is TGTGCCAGCAGCGCCCCTCAGGGAAGCAATCAGCCCCAGCATTTT. Residues: CASSAPQGSNQPQHF.

For the CDR3, the DNA is TGTGCCAGCTCATGGGCGGGAGCGCTCTACGAGCAGTACTTC. Translation gives CASSWAGALYEQYF. V is TRBV6-6 and J is TRBJ2-7; TRBD2 matches at 7 bases. Germline V gene sequence: CDR1 MNHNY, CDR2 SVGAGI (reference sequence). The V gene end was trimmed by 8 bases and the J gene end by 3 bases; junction bases not matched to a gene: 10. This CDR3 region has 14 residues.

This clone has a handful of counts. DNA of the CDR3: TGTGCCAGCAGCGCGGAAGGCGATGGCTACACCTTC. This encodes CASSAEGDGYTF. The rearrangement joins TRBV5-5 to TRBJ1-2; D unresolved. Per the germline V gene, CDR1 is SGHKS and CDR2 is YYEKEE (reference sequence). The length of the CDR3 is 12 residues. V was trimmed by 4 bases and J by 6 bases, leaving 10 bases between them.

This clone was seen just once. The chain recombines TRBV13 with TRBJ2-7; 7 nucleotides align to TRBD2. The CDR3 is 18 amino acids. The V gene's germline CDR1 is PRHDT and CDR2 FYEKMQ (reference sequence). After removal of 5 bases from V and 3 bases from J, the junction contained 19 bases not matched to a gene. This CDR3 reads CASSLLGEGLWRNYEQYF. In nucleotides, the CDR3 is TGTGCCAGCAGCCTACTGGGGGAGGGCCTTTGGCGCAACTACGAGCAGTACTTC. Together with reference TRBV13 and TRBJ2-7, the CDR3 gives the full variable domain: AAGVIQSPRHLIKEKRETATLKCYPIPRHDTVYWYQQGPGQDPQFLISFYEKMQSDKGSIPDRFSAQQFSDYHSELNMSSLELGDSALYFCASSLLGEGLWRNYEQYFGPGTRLTVT.

The chain uses TRBV28 and TRBJ1-1; 7 bases line up with TRBD1. The V gene's germline CDR1 is MDHEN and CDR2 SYDVKM. This CDR3 is 14 amino acids long. V trimming: 7 bases; J trimming: 2 bases; junction bases outside the gene matches: 7. CDR3 sequence: CASTPDRINTEAFF. The CDR3 coding sequence is TGTGCCAGCACCCCGGACAGGATAAACACTGAAGCTTTCTTT.

V usage is TRBV5-4 and J usage is TRBJ1-5; 12 bases are a match to TRBD1. J was trimmed by 6 bases and V by 4 bases; bases with no gene match: 8. CDR3 size: 16 residues. Germline V lookup: CDR1 SGHNT, CDR2 YYREEE (reference sequence). The CDR3 DNA follows: TGTGCCAGCAGCCACGGGGGACAGGGGGCTGGTCAGCCCCAGCATTTT. This gives the protein CASSHGGQGAGQPQHF.

V usage is TRBV24-1 and J usage is TRBJ2-3; 10 bases line up with TRBD1. The CDR3 consists of 14 residues. V dropped 7 bases and J dropped 2; count of bases not matched to a gene: 2. Germline V CDR1 and CDR2: KGHDR, SFDVKD. CDR3 sequence: CATRGTGVTDTQYF. The CDR3 bases are TGTGCCACCAGAGGGACAGGGGTCACAGATACGCAGTATTTT.

This clone was recorded a few times. Its ends do not fully match the called genes, so a read error is possible. The chain couples TRBV12-3 or TRBV12-4 to TRBJ1-2, with D maybe TRBD1 (5 bases). This CDR3 is 12 amino acids long. The CDR3 protein is CASSLGTKRSNF. CDR3 nucleotides: TGTGCCAGCAGTTTAGGGACAAAGCGCAGCAACTTC.

In this sample, this clone turned up a few times. The chain carries TRBV6-4 and TRBJ2-3, with 8 nucleotides matching TRBD1. The CDR3 has 15 amino acids. V dropped 0 bases and J dropped 6; count of bases not matched to a gene: 5. CDR1 is MRHNA and CDR2 is SNTAGT in the germline V gene. The CDR3 DNA sequence: TGTGCCAGCAGTGACTCGACACAGGGGGGTGATACGCAGTATTTT. This gives the protein CASSDSTQGGDTQYF.

This chain connects TRBV5-6 to TRBJ2-3, with 9 bases fitting TRBD1. The CDR3 runs to 16 residues. The germline V gene has CDR1 SGHDT and CDR2 YYEEEE. V shed 4 bases and J 0 bases; nucleotides not matched to a gene: 6. This CDR3 reads CASSIDRGYSTDTQYF. The CDR3 nucleotides read TGTGCCAGCAGCATCGACAGGGGGTATAGCACAGATACGCAGTATTTT.

This clone was observed a handful of times. This chain connects TRBV6-4 to TRBJ2-1; D is possibly TRBD2 (5 bases). Germline V gene lookup returns CDR1 MRHNA and CDR2 SNTAGT. This CDR3 is built from 13 residues. With 3 bases removed from V and 10 bases from J, the gap between germline ends came to 13 bases. The chain's CDR3 is CASSETPTGEQFF. CDR3 DNA: TGTGCCAGCAGTGAAACTCCTACGGGGGAGCAGTTCTTC.

The chain combines TRBV19 with TRBJ1-2; no reliable D call. Germline lookup yields CDR1 LNHDA and CDR2 SQIVND (reference sequence). CDR3 length: 16 amino acids. The V end lost 4 bases, the J end lost 2 bases, and 17 bases lay between the germline ends. The CDR3 spells CASSTTFVRPNYGYTF. As DNA, the CDR3 is TGTGCCAGTAGTACCACCTTTGTGCGCCCAAACTATGGCTACACCTTC.